These 18 T cell receptor beta chains were all obtained from the same sample, sequenced in a study of CD8+ T cells in alopecia areata. Extracted RNA was reverse transcribed, and the resulting cDNA served as sequencing template. Method: immunoSEQ multiplex PCR; TCRdb's copy keeps in-frame clones and lacks some. The sample records 150,000 or so clones, around 47% being singletons. Sequenced input: CD4+ T cells sorted from blood. Every receptor here comes from a human donor with alopecia areata.

The chain employs TRBV9 and TRBJ2-2; TRBD2 agrees at 10 bases. Per the germline V gene, CDR1 is SGDLS and CDR2 is YYNGEE. This CDR3 is 18 amino acids long. V gave up 3 bases and J gave up 7 bases; unmatched junction bases: 15. The CDR3 coding sequence is TGTGCCAGCAGCGAAAGGTTAGGGCTAGCGGGAGAGGACGGGGAGCTGTTTTTT. Translating gives CASSERLGLAGEDGELFF.

The chain employs TRBV29-1 and TRBJ1-1; D call uncertain. Trimming pared 6 bases from V and 5 bases from J, leaving 19 bases between. The CDR3 has 14 residues. The germline V gene encodes CDR1 SQVTM and CDR2 ANQGSEA. The CDR3 DNA is TGCAGCGTCGGACGAACCGGAGTAAATACTGAAGCTTTCTTT. Translation gives CSVGRTGVNTEAFF.

A few counts support this clone. The gene calls are TRBV2 and TRBJ2-2; no clear D gene. The germline V gene encodes CDR1 SNHLY and CDR2 FYNNEI. Trimming took 7 bases from V and 6 from J, leaving 15 bases between them. The CDR3 contains 14 residues. CDR3: CASKKGIPAGELFF. The CDR3 DNA follows: TGTGCCAGCAAGAAGGGCATCCCGGCCGGGGAGCTGTTTTTT. Combining the CDR3 with reference TRBV2 and TRBJ2-2 gives the whole variable domain EPEVTQTPSHQVTQMGQEVILRCVPISNHLYFYWYRQILGQKVEFLVSFYNNEISEKSEIFDDQFSVERPDGSNFTLKIRSTKLEDSAMYFCASKKGIPAGELFFGEGSRLTVL.

V gene TRBV2 combines with J gene TRBJ1-5; D unresolved. Germline CDR1 and CDR2: SNHLY and FYNNEI. The CDR3 spans 13 residues. Trimming took 5 bases from V and 0 from J, leaving 5 bases between them. The CDR3 is CASSTVSNQPQHF. In DNA, the CDR3 is TGTGCCAGCAGTACCGTTAGCAATCAGCCCCAGCATTTT.

V and J are TRBV9 and TRBJ2-1, with TRBD2 matching over 9 bases. V shed 3 bases and J 6 bases; nucleotides not matched to a gene: 7. CDR3 length equals 15 residues. Germline V gene sequence: CDR1 SGDLS, CDR2 YYNGEE. This CDR3 is CASSARTSASNEQFF. The CDR3 region has the DNA TGTGCCAGCAGCGCGCGGACTAGCGCCTCCAATGAGCAGTTCTTC.

In its sample, this clone was seen a few times. The rearrangement uses TRBV5-1 and TRBJ2-5, with 7 bases aligning to TRBD1. Germline V gene data show CDR1 as SGHRS and CDR2 as YFSETQ. V was pared by 3 bases and J by 4 bases, with 6 bases of the junction left unmatched. CDR3 size: 14 residues. The CDR3 DNA follows: TGCGCCAGCAGCTCAACAGGGGTATCAGAGACCCAGTACTTC. Translating it yields CASSSTGVSETQYF.

In its sample, this clone was seen a few times. The J gene is TRBJ2-5, the V gene TRBV29-1; 8 nucleotides align to TRBD2. J was trimmed by 4 bases and V by 5 bases; bases with no gene match: 6. This CDR3 comprises 13 residues. Germline-derived CDR1 and CDR2 are SQVTM and ANQGSEA. The CDR3, as DNA: TGCAGCGTTCACGGGACTAGATCAGAGACCCAGTACTTC. It encodes CSVHGTRSETQYF.

Comments on this clone: Other DNA sequences in this sample translate to the same CDR3. The V call is TRBV28, the J call TRBJ1-2; TRBD1 is a possible D gene (5 bases). Trimming took 2 bases from V and 4 from J, leaving 5 bases between them. The CDR3 is 12 residues long. Germline CDR1 and CDR2: MDHEN and SYDVKM. The CDR3: CASSLRGYGYTF. CDR3 nucleotides: TGTGCCAGCAGTTTAAGGGGCTATGGCTACACCTTC.

The rearrangement uses TRBV10-3 and TRBJ1-1; 7 bases agree with TRBD1. The length of the CDR3 is 14 residues. V lost 3 bases, J lost 2 bases, and 3 bases stayed unmatched. The germline V gene has CDR1 ENHRY and CDR2 SYGVKD. The CDR3 region is CAISERQGNTEAFF. Written as DNA, the CDR3 is TGTGCCATCAGTGAAAGACAGGGTAACACTGAAGCTTTCTTT.

This rearrangement joins TRBV30 to TRBJ1-5; 9 bases align to TRBD1. The germline CDR1 and CDR2 sequences are GTSNPN and SVGIG (reference sequence). V dropped 3 bases and J dropped 6; count of bases not matched to a gene: 6. The CDR3 is made up of 14 amino acids. The CDR3 DNA follows: TGTGCCTGGAGCGAACAGGGGGCGGGTCAGCCCCAGCATTTT. It encodes CAWSEQGAGQPQHF.

Notes on this clone: This CDR3 is also generated by other DNA sequences in the sample. This chain uses TRBV9 with TRBJ2-7; tentative D call: TRBD2 (6 bases). This CDR3 has 14 residues. Germline loops: CDR1 SGDLS, CDR2 YYNGEE. V was clipped by 0 bases and J by 4 bases, with 11 bases between them. The CDR3: CASSVGSGGYEQYF. The CDR3 DNA is TGTGCCAGCAGCGTAGGAAGCGGAGGGTACGAGCAGTACTTC.

This sequence joins TRBV5-5 and TRBJ2-3; TRBD1 might be the D (6 bases). The CDR3 is made up of 13 amino acids. Trimming pared 1 base from V and 7 bases from J, leaving 10 bases between. CDR1 SGHKS and CDR2 YYEKEE come from the germline V gene (reference sequence). The DNA of the CDR3 is TGTGCCAGCAGCTTGCAGGGGATGAATACGCAGTATTTT. Translated, it gives CASSLQGMNTQYF.

The V and J genes are TRBV29-1 and TRBJ2-5, with D hard to call. The V end lost 7 bases, the J end lost 6 bases, and 15 bases lay between the germline ends. Germline values: CDR1 SQVTM, CDR2 ANQGSEA. The CDR3 loop spans 12 amino acids. CDR3 in DNA: TGCAGCGGATCGCTGGTAGGACAGACCCAGTACTTC. Translating it yields CSGSLVGQTQYF.

In DNA form, the CDR3 reads TGTGCCTGGAGGTTTGACAGCATAACGACTCCGTACCAAGAGACCCAGTACTTC. Its protein product is CAWRFDSITTPYQETQYF. The chain has TRBV30 and TRBJ2-5; a weak D match, TRBD1 (5 bases). The V gene lost 3 bases and the J gene lost 0 bases, with 23 bases spanning the gap. CDR1 and CDR2 from the germline V gene are GTSNPN and SVGIG (reference sequence). This CDR3 has 18 amino acids.

In its sample, this clone was seen a few times. This chain joins TRBV7-8 and TRBJ2-3; 9 nucleotides line up with TRBD2. This CDR3 comprises 15 residues. With V trimmed by 1 base and J by 5 bases, 4 bases remained unmatched. The germline V gene encodes CDR1 SGHVS and CDR2 FQNEAQ. CDR3 in amino acids: CASSLGASGIDTQYF. The CDR3 region has the DNA TGTGCCAGCAGCTTAGGAGCTAGCGGGATAGATACGCAGTATTTT.

The rearrangement joins TRBV30 to TRBJ1-1; D possibly corresponds to TRBD1 (5 bases). The CDR3 is made up of 14 amino acids. CDR1 GTSNPN and CDR2 SVGIG come from the germline V gene (reference sequence). V dropped 4 bases and J dropped 5 bases, with 17 bases sitting between them. The CDR3 reads CAWKPEGSWTEAFF. The CDR3, as DNA: TGTGCCTGGAAGCCTGAGGGGTCGTGGACTGAAGCTTTCTTT.

This chain connects TRBV27 to TRBJ1-2; the D gene is possibly TRBD1 (6 bases). Trimming took 2 bases from V and 6 from J, leaving 16 bases between them. This CDR3 has 15 residues. CDR1 is MNHEY, CDR2 SMNVEV, per germline (reference sequence). CDR3 DNA sequence: TGTGCCAGCAGTTTAGCGGTCGCGGACAGCAATGGCTACACCTTC. It is translated as CASSLAVADSNGYTF.

This chain connects TRBV7-3 to TRBJ2-1; D gene ambiguous. CDR1 is SGHTA and CDR2 is FQGTGA in the germline V gene. CDR3 length: 15 residues. Trimming shortened V by 1 base and J by 9 bases, and 16 bases separated the two germline ends. Here the CDR3 DNA reads TGTGCCAGCAGCTTAAATGCGGTAGACCACATTGAGCAGTTCTTC. This gives the protein CASSLNAVDHIEQFF.